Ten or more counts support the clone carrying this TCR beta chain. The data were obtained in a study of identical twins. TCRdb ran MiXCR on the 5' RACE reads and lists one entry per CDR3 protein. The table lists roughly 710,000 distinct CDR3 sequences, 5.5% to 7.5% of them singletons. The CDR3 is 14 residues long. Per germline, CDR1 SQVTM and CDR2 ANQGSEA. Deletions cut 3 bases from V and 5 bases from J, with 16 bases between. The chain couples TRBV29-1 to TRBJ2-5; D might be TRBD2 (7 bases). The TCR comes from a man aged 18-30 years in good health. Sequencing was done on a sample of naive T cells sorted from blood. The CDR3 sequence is CSVEFAGAWETQYF. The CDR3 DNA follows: TGCAGCGTTGAGTTCGCGGGGGCTTGGGAGACCCAGTACTTC.